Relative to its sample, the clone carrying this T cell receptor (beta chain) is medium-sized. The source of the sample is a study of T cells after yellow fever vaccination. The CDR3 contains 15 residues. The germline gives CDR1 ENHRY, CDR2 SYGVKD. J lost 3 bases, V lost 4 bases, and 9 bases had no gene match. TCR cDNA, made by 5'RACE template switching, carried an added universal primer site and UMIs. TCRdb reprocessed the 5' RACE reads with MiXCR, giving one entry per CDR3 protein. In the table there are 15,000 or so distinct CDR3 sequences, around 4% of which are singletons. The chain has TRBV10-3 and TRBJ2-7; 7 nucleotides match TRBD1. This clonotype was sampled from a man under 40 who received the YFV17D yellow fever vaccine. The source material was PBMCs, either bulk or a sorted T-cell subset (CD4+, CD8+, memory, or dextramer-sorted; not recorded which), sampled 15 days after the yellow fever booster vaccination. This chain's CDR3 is CAISAPRDRGYEQYF. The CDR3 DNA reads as TGTGCCATCAGTGCACCCCGGGACAGAGGCTACGAGCAGTACTTC.